This TCR beta chain was captured by sequencing in a study of Graves' ophthalmopathy and Graves' hyperthyroidism. Looking at the study overall: Sampling took place at initial diagnosis, with peripheral blood obtained before any treatment.

CDR3 regions of TCR beta were amplified from RNA transcripts. Second-round multiplex PCR came after a first-round RT-PCR that employed HTBI primers. MiXCR, applied by TCRdb to the multiplex PCR reads, yields one record per CDR3 protein. In the table there are 350,000 or so distinct CDR3 sequences, roughly a sixth of which are singletons. Under 3 months in duration, the ophthalmopathy in affected donors had moderate-to-severe activity, CAS ≥3 and NOSPECS ≥4. This clonotype has at least ten counts. Sequenced: peripheral blood. This receptor was obtained from an adult man with Graves' ophthalmopathy.

The CDR3 loop is CASSRPGRTQETQYF. CDR3 nucleotide sequence: TGTGCCAGCAGCAGGCCTGGGCGTACCCAAGAGACCCAGTACTTC. The chain combines TRBV6-1 with TRBJ2-5; D unclear. Between the trimmed V and J ends, which lost 6 bases and 1 base, there was a span of 15 bases. CDR1 MNHNS and CDR2 SASEGT come from the germline V gene. CDR3 length: 15 amino acids.